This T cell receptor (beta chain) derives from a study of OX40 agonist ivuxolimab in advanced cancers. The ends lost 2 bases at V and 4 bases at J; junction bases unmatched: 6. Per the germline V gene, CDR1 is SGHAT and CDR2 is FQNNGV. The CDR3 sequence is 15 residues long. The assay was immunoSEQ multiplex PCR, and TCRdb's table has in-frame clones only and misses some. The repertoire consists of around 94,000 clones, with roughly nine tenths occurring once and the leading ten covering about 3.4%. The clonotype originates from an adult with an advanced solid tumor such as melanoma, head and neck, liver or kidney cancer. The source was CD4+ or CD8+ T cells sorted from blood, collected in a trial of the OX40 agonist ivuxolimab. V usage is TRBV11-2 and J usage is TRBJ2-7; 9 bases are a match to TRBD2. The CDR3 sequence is CASSLLSSGSYEQYF. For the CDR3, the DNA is TGTGCCAGCAGCTTATTGAGTAGCGGGAGTTACGAGCAGTACTTC.